This T cell receptor beta chain was recovered during a study of OX40 agonist ivuxolimab in advanced cancers. Study overall: An agonistic anti-OX40 (CD134) antibody, ivuxolimab, was used to treat the patients. Ivuxolimab doses were 0.01, 0.1, 0.3, 1.5, 3 or 10 mg/kg every 2 weeks. Study findings and constraints: CD8+ T cells (on average) carried more expanded clones than CD4+ T cells.

About this clone: No antigen is known for it.

Data came from immunoSEQ multiplex PCR; TCRdb stores just in-frame clones and leaves some out. The sample carries about 56,000 clones, around nine tenths recorded once. Specimen: CD4+ or CD8+ T cells sorted from blood, collected in a trial of the OX40 agonist ivuxolimab. The clonotype was recovered from an adult with an advanced solid tumor such as melanoma, head and neck, liver or kidney cancer.

CDR3 bases: TGTGCCACATCGACAGGGGGCGGCTTTAGCACTGAAGCTTTCTTT. Protein sequence: CATSTGGGFSTEAFF. The chain uses TRBV19 and TRBJ1-1, with 10 bases identical to TRBD1. Trimming removed 10 bases from V and 4 bases from J; junction bases left unmatched: 12. The V gene's germline CDR1 is LNHDA and CDR2 SQIVND (reference sequence). This CDR3 spans 15 amino acids.